These 21 T cell receptor beta chains were sequenced from one sample in a study of cytomegalovirus exposure and HLA in healthy donors. 60 Vbeta and 13 Jbeta primers were used in PCR. Generated by immunoSEQ multiplex PCR, the TCRdb table keeps only in-frame clones and is missing some. The table has some 190,000 clones, 81% seen once. The source material was PBMCs. The receptors derive from a man between 18 and 35 years old in good health and CMV-seronegative.

The V gene is TRBV2, the J gene TRBJ2-1, with 9 positions matching TRBD2. Germline V gene data show CDR1 as SNHLY and CDR2 as FYNNEI. The CDR3 is 16 residues long. J was trimmed by 7 bases and V by 9 bases; bases with no gene match: 16. This chain's CDR3 is CARGEGVAGGPNEQFF. DNA of the CDR3: TGTGCCAGAGGGGAGGGCGTGGCGGGAGGGCCGAATGAGCAGTTCTTC.

The chain couples TRBV7-2 to TRBJ1-3; possible D gene TRBD1, 5 bases. Trimming left V 1 base short and J 0 bases short, with 7 bases between. Germline assignment: CDR1 SGHTA and CDR2 FQGNSA. The CDR3 is 15 residues long. The CDR3 protein is CASSLVGGSGNTIYF. For the CDR3, the DNA is TGTGCCAGCAGCTTAGTGGGGGGCTCTGGAAACACCATATATTTT.

The J gene is TRBJ2-5, the V gene TRBV4-2; 7 nucleotides align to TRBD2. Germline CDR1 reads LGHNA; CDR2 reads YNFKEQ. After removal of 4 bases from V and 6 bases from J, the junction contained 11 bases not matched to a gene. The CDR3 extends over 15 amino acids. CDR3 bases: TGTGCCAGCAGCCCCGAAGCGGGACCACCCCAGACCCAGTACTTC. It is translated as CASSPEAGPPQTQYF.

This clone was picked up one time. This rearrangement joins TRBV5-1 to TRBJ2-7; 7 positions agree with TRBD1. Germline loops: CDR1 SGHRS, CDR2 YFSETQ. This CDR3 is 15 amino acids long. With 3 bases clipped from V and 3 bases from J, the junction kept 9 bases outside the gene matches. The CDR3: CASSSGRGGVYEQYF. Here the CDR3 DNA reads TGCGCCAGCAGCTCCGGTAGAGGGGGCGTCTACGAGCAGTACTTC.

This chain connects TRBV7-9 to TRBJ1-1; TRBD1 matches at 8 bases. V shed 1 base, J shed 4 bases, and the junction held 5 bases outside the gene matches. Germline loops: CDR1 SEHNR, CDR2 FQNEAQ (reference sequence). This CDR3 comprises 15 residues. The CDR3 here is CASSLGTGFGTEAFF. The DNA for the CDR3 is TGTGCCAGCAGCTTAGGGACAGGGTTCGGCACTGAAGCTTTCTTT.

With respect to this clone: At one boundary the junction diverges from the germline segment, which might be a read error. V is TRBV7-7 and J is TRBJ2-7, with a possible D match to TRBD1 (6 bases). The CDR3 loop spans 14 amino acids. Per germline, CDR1 SSHAT and CDR2 FNYEAQ (reference sequence). CDR3 loop: CASSQDRFTYEQYF. CDR3 DNA sequence: TGTGCTAGCAGCCAAGACAGGTTTACCTACGAGCAGTACTTC.

With respect to this clone: At one end the junction does not follow the germline gene, possibly because of a read error. The chain combines TRBV7-7 with TRBJ2-7; 13 bases are shared with TRBD2. From germline, CDR1 is SSHAT and CDR2 FNYEAQ (reference sequence). This CDR3 region has 15 residues. CDR3 in amino acids: CASSPGLAGSYEQYF. The DNA for the CDR3 is TGTGCTAGCAGCCCGGGACTAGCGGGATCCTACGAGCAGTACTTC.

Comments on this clone: A junction end diverges from the germline sequence, so it may reflect a read error. This sequence joins TRBV18 and TRBJ2-7; the match to TRBD1 covers 9 bases. CDR1 and CDR2 from the germline V gene are KGHSH and LQKENI. This CDR3 is built from 16 residues. The DNA of the CDR3 is TGTGCCAGCTCACCACTACAGACCCCGCCGGGACAGGGTGGGAACTTC. This encodes CASSPLQTPPGQGGNF.

The chain joins TRBV19 to TRBJ2-2, with a possible D match to TRBD1 (5 bases). The ends were cut back, 4 bases at V and 5 bases at J, with 5 bases in the middle. The CDR3 totals 12 residues. From germline, CDR1 is LNHDA and CDR2 SQIVND (reference sequence). As DNA, the CDR3 is TGTGCCAGTAGTAAGGGGACCGGGGAGCTGTTTTTT. Its translation: CASSKGTGELFF. The complete variable domain, with remaining parts taken from reference TRBV19 and TRBJ2-2, reads DGGITQSPKYLFRKEGQNVTLSCEQNLNHDAMYWYRQDPGQGLRLIYYSQIVNDFQKGDIAEGYSVSREKKESFPLTVTSAQKNPTAFYLCASSKGTGELFFGEGSRLTVL.

V gene TRBV18 combines with J gene TRBJ1-2; D is uncertain. Germline V gene sequence: CDR1 KGHSH, CDR2 LQKENI. V lost 3 bases and J lost 3, with 8 bases in between. This CDR3 contains 13 residues. CDR3 protein: CASSPSGDYGYTF. The CDR3 DNA reads TGTGCCAGCTCACCCTCCGGAGACTATGGCTACACCTTC.

This clone was seen more than once but under ten times. This chain joins TRBV28 and TRBJ2-1; 7 bases fit TRBD1. The CDR3 totals 17 residues. CDR1 and CDR2 from the germline V gene are MDHEN and SYDVKM. Trimming at V came to 5 bases and at J to 5 bases, leaving 15 bases not matched to a gene. The CDR3 coding sequence is TGTGCCAGCAGTCCATTACAGGGGAGTGGGATACACAATGAGCAGTTCTTC. Translated: CASSPLQGSGIHNEQFF.

This chain joins TRBV5-4 and TRBJ2-1, with a tentative D call TRBD2 (6 bases). Germline values: CDR1 SGHNT, CDR2 YYREEE (reference sequence). V was pared by 3 bases and J by 3 bases, with 13 bases between. The CDR3 covers 15 residues. The CDR3 sequence: CASSSVADYYNEQFF. CDR3 DNA sequence: TGTGCCAGCAGCTCGGTAGCGGACTACTACAATGAGCAGTTCTTC.

The CDR3 loop reads CASSPGGYSNQPQHF. For the CDR3, the DNA is TGTGCCAGCTCACCAGGCGGGTATAGCAATCAGCCCCAGCATTTT. V gene TRBV18 combines with J gene TRBJ1-5; D is unclear. V lost 2 bases to trimming and J lost 0 bases, with 8 bases between them. This CDR3 region has 15 residues. CDR1 is KGHSH and CDR2 is LQKENI in the germline V gene.

The J gene is TRBJ2-7, the V gene TRBV19; D ambiguous. Between the trimmed V and J ends, which lost 5 bases and 0 bases, there was a span of 8 bases. CDR1 is LNHDA, CDR2 SQIVND, per germline (reference sequence). CDR3 length: 13 residues. The CDR3 loop reads CASSSGLSYEQYF. The CDR3 bases are TGTGCCAGTAGTTCTGGGCTCTCCTACGAGCAGTACTTC.

The rearrangement links TRBV5-1 to TRBJ1-2; D might be TRBD1 (5 bases). Trimming cost V 0 bases and J 2 bases, with 11 bases left between them. Germline lookup yields CDR1 SGHRS and CDR2 YFSETQ. The CDR3 runs to 15 residues. The CDR3 coding sequence is TGCGCCAGCAGCTTGGGGGGGGTGTGGAACTATGGCTACACCTTC. The encoded protein is CASSLGGVWNYGYTF.

The rearrangement uses TRBV15 and TRBJ1-3, with no clear D. Germline V lookup: CDR1 LNHNV, CDR2 YYDKDF (reference sequence). Trimming removed 0 bases from V and 1 base from J, with 10 bases in between. The CDR3 loop spans 16 amino acids. CDR3 in amino acids: CATSRDIVRSGNTIYF. As DNA, the CDR3 is TGTGCCACCAGCAGAGATATTGTGCGGTCTGGAAACACCATATATTTT. The full variable domain, with the rest looked up from reference TRBV15 and TRBJ1-3, is DAMVIQNPRYQVTQFGKPVTLSCSQTLNHNVMYWYQQKSSQAPKLLFHYYDKDFNNEADTPDNFQSRRPNTSFCFLDIRSPGLGDTAMYLCATSRDIVRSGNTIYFGEGSWLTVV.

The genes are TRBV19 and TRBJ1-4; possible D gene TRBD1, 5 bases. Germline lookup yields CDR1 LNHDA and CDR2 SQIVND (reference sequence). The CDR3 runs 13 residues. The CDR3 sequence is CVSMDNPNEKLFF. The CDR3 coding sequence is TGTGTCAGCATGGACAACCCTAATGAAAAACTGTTTTTT.

This clone was found a few times. The rearrangement uses TRBV20-1 and TRBJ2-2, with D tentatively TRBD1 (6 bases). V was cut by 5 bases and J by 7 bases, with 8 bases left in between. The germline gives CDR1 DFQATT, CDR2 SNEGSKA (reference sequence). There are 11 residues in the CDR3. The CDR3 bases are TGCAGTGCTTCAGGGGTCGGGGAGCTGTTTTTT. Protein product: CSASGVGELFF.

The chain uses TRBV18 and TRBJ2-7, with TRBD2 matching over 14 bases. Germline loops: CDR1 KGHSH, CDR2 LQKENI. CDR3 length equals 16 residues. V lost 9 bases and J lost 3; bases outside the gene matches: 10. CDR3 bases: TGTGCCAGTTCGGGCGGACTAGCGGGAGGAGGCTACGAGCAGTACTTC. Its translation: CASSGGLAGGGYEQYF.

This clone was seen a handful of times. CDR3 DNA sequence: TGTGCCAGCAGCTTAGGGGGAGGAATGGGGTACGAGCAGTACTTC. Translated, it gives CASSLGGGMGYEQYF. The rearrangement links TRBV11-2 to TRBJ2-7; TRBD2 might be the D (6 bases). This CDR3 is 15 amino acids long. V shed 1 base and J shed 4 bases, with 14 bases lying between them. Germline CDR1 is SGHAT and CDR2 is FQNNGV.

The chain employs TRBV10-1 and TRBJ2-2; D possibly corresponds to TRBD1 (5 bases). Germline assignment: CDR1 WNHNN and CDR2 SYGVQD (reference sequence). Trimming shortened V by 0 bases and J by 5 bases, and 16 bases separated the two germline ends. CDR3 length equals 17 residues. The CDR3 reads CASSESVVRERTGELFF. In DNA, the CDR3 is TGCGCCAGCAGTGAGTCGGTTGTCAGGGAACGGACCGGGGAGCTGTTTTTT.